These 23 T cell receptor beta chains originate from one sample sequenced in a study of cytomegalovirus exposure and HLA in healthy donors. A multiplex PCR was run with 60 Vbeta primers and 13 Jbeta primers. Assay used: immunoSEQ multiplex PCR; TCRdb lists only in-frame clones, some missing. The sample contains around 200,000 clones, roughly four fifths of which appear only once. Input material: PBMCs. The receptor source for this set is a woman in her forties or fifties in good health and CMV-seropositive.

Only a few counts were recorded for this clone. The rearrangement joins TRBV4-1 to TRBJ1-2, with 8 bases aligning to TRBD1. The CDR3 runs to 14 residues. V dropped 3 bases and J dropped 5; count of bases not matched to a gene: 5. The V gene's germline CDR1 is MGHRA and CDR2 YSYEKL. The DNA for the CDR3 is TGCGCCAGCAGCCAGACAGGGGCCGGGTATGGCTACACCTTC. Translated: CASSQTGAGYGYTF.

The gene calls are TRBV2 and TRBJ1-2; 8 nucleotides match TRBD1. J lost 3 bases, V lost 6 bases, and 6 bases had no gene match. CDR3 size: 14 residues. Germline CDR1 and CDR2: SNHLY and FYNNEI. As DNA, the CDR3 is TGTGCCAGCAGCGGACAGGGAAGTGACTATGGCTACACCTTC. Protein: CASSGQGSDYGYTF.

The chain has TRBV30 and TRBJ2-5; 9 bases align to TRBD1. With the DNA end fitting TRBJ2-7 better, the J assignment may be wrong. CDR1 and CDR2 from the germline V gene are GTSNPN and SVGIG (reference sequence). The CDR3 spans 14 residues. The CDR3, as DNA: TGTGCCTGGAGTGTAGGGGACAGGGCCTACGAGCAGTACTTC. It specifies CAWSVGDRAYEQYF.

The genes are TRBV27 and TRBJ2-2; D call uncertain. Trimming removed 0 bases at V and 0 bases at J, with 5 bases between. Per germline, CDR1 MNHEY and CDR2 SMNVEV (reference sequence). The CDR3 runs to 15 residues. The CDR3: CASSLSKPNTGELFF. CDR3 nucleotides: TGTGCCAGCAGTTTATCGAAGCCGAACACCGGGGAGCTGTTTTTT.

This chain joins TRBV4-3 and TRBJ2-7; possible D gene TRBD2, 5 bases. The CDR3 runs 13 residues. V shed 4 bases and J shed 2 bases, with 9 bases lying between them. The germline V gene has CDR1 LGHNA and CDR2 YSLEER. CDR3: CASSRNGAYEQYF. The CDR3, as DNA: TGCGCCAGCAGCCGTAACGGGGCCTACGAGCAGTACTTC.

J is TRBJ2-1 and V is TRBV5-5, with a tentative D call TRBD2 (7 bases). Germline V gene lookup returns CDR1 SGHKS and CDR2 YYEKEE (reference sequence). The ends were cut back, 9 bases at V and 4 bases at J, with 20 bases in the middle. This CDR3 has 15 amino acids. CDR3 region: CATTLGRGEYNEQFF. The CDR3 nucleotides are TGTGCCACCACTTTGGGGAGGGGGGAGTACAATGAGCAGTTCTTC.

CDR3: CASSPDSGEDNEQFF. CDR3 bases: TGTGCCAGCAGCCCCGATAGCGGGGAAGACAATGAGCAGTTCTTC. The chain uses TRBV7-3 and TRBJ2-1, with TRBD2 identical over 8 bases. The V gene end was trimmed by 5 bases and the J gene end by 5 bases; junction bases not matched to a gene: 8. Germline lookup yields CDR1 SGHTA and CDR2 FQGTGA. The CDR3 runs to 15 residues.

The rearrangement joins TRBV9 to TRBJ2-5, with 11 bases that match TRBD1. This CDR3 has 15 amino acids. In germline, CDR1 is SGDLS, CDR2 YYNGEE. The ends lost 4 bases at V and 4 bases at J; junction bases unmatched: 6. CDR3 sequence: CASSRRTGGLETQYF. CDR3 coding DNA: TGTGCCAGCAGCAGACGGACAGGGGGCCTAGAGACCCAGTACTTC.

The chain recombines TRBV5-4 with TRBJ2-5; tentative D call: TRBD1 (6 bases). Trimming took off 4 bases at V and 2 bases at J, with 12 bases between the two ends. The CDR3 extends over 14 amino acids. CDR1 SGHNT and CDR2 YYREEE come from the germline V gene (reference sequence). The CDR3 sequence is CASSQGHRQETQYF. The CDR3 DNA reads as TGTGCCAGCAGCCAGGGACATCGTCAAGAGACCCAGTACTTC.

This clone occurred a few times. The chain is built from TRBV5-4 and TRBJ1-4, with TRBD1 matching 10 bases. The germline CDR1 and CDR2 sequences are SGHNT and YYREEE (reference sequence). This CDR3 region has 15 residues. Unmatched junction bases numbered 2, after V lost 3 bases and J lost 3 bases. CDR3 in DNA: TGTGCCAGCAGCTGGGACAGGGGAGCTAATGAAAAACTGTTTTTT. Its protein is CASSWDRGANEKLFF.

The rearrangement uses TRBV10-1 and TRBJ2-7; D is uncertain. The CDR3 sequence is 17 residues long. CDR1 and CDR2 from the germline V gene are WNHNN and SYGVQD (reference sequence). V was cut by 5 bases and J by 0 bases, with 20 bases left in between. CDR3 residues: CASSHPIYAYSSYEQYF. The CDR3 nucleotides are TGCGCCAGCAGTCACCCCATTTACGCCTATAGCTCCTACGAGCAGTACTTC.

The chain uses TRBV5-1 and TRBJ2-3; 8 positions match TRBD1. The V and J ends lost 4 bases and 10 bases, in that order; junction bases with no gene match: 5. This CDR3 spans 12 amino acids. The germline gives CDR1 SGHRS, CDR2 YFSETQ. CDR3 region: CASSTGQEAQYF. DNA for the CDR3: TGCGCCAGCAGCACGGGACAGGAGGCGCAGTATTTT.

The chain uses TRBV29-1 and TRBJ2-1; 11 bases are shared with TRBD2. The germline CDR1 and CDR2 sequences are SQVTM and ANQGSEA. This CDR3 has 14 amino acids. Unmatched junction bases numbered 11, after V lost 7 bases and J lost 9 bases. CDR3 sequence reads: CSAARGLAEGEQFF. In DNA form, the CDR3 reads TGCAGCGCCGCCCGGGGACTAGCGGAAGGTGAGCAGTTCTTC.

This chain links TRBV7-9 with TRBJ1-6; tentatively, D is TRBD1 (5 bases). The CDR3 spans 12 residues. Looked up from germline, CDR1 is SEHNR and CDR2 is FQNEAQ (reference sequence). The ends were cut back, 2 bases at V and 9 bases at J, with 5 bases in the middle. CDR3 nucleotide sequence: TGTGCCAGCAGCTTACAGGGTTCACCCCTCCACTTT. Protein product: CASSLQGSPLHF. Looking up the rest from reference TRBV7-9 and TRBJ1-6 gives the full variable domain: DTGVSQNPRHKITKRGQNVTFRCDPISEHNRLYWYRQTLGQGPEFLTYFQNEAQLEKSRLLSDRFSAERPKGSFSTLEIQRTEQGDSAMYLCASSLQGSPLHFGNGTRLTVT.

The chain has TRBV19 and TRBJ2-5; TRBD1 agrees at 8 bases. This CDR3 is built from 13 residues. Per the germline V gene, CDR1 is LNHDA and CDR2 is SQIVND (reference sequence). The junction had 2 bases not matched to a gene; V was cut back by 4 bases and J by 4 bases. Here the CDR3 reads CASSNTGGETQYF. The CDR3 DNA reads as TGTGCCAGTAGTAACACAGGGGGAGAGACCCAGTACTTC.

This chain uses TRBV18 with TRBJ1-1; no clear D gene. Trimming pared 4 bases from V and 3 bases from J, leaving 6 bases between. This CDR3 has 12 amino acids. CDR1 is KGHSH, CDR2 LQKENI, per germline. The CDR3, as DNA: TGTGCCAGCTCACTACTGGACACTGAAGCTTTCTTT. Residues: CASSLLDTEAFF.

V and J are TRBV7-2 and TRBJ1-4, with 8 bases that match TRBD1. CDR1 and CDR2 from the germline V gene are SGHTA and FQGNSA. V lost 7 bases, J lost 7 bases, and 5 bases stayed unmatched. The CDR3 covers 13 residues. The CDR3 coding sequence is TGTGCCAGCACCCGTGGACAGGGTGAAAAACTGTTTTTT. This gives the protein CASTRGQGEKLFF.

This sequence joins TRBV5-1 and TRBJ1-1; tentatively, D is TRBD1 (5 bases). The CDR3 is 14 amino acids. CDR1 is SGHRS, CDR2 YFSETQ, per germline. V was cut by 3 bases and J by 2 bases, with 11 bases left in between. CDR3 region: CASSWGTLNTEAFF. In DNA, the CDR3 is TGCGCCAGCAGCTGGGGCACCCTAAACACTGAAGCTTTCTTT.

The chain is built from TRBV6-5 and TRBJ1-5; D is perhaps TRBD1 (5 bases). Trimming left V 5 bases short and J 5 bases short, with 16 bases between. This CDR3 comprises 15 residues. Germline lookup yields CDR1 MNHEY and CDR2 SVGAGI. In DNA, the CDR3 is TGTGCCAGCAGTACCCTAGGATCGGGGGATCAGCCCCAGCATTTT. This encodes CASSTLGSGDQPQHF.

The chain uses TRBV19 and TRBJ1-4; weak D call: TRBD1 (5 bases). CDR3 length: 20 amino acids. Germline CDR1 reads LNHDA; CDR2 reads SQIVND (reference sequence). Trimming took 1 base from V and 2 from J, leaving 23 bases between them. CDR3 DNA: TGTGCCAGTAGTATAGTATCCGGGGGTGGGGGGATAGGGACTAATGAAAAACTGTTTTTT. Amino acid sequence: CASSIVSGGGGIGTNEKLFF.

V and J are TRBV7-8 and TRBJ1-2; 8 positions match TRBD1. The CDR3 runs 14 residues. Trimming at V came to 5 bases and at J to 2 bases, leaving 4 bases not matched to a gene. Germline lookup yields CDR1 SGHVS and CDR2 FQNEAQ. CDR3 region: CASSKDRENYGYTF. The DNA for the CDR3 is TGTGCCAGCAGCAAGGACAGGGAAAACTATGGCTACACCTTC.

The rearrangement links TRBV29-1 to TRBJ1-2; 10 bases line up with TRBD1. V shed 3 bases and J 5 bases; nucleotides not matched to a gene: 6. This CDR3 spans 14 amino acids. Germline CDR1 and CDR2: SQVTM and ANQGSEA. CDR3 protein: CSVEATGGTYGYTF. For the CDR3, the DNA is TGCAGCGTTGAGGCGACAGGGGGCACATATGGCTACACCTTC.

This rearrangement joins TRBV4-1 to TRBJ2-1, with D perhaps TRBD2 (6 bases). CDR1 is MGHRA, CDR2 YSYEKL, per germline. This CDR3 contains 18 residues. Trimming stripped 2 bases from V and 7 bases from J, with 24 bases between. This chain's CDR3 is CASSQPRADDGGRNEQFF. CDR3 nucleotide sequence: TGCGCCAGCAGCCAACCCCGGGCGGACGACGGAGGGCGGAATGAGCAGTTCTTC.